This T cell receptor beta chain was found in a study of T cell repertoires in cytomegalovirus infection. Study summary: Indicated by public TCR beta signatures were CMV infection and matching HLA type.

CDR1 MNHEY and CDR2 SMNVEV come from the germline V gene (reference sequence). The ends were cut back, 6 bases at V and 0 bases at J, with 11 bases in the middle. CDR3 length: 14 residues. From the reads, TCRdb called clonotypes with MiXCR, one entry per CDR3 protein. The sample yields about 600,000 distinct CDR3 sequences, 24% seen once. Sequences were obtained from CD8+ T cells from PBMCs. The V and J genes are TRBV27 and TRBJ2-5; possible D gene TRBD1, 5 bases. This clonotype was obtained from a human donor in good health (CMV status not recorded). Some clones in this sample may be carry-over from other donors' samples. The CDR3 DNA sequence: TGTGCCAGCAGCCACAGGACGGACCAAGAGACCCAGTACTTC. As protein: CASSHRTDQETQYF.